Here is one TCR beta chain with its context. This clonotype was seen only a few times. It lacks a known antigen. No clone much larger than this one lies a single base away; base qualities are absent. This sample is part of a study of T cells after yellow fever vaccination (dated by TCRdb to the late 2010s). At the level of the whole study: Libraries from fractions with low cell numbers were prepared with the SMART-Seq v4 Ultra Low Input RNA kit. Bulk TCR alpha and beta repertoires were sequenced longitudinally to track T-cell clones before and after primary and booster YFV17D yellow fever vaccination. Two healthy male donors, one aged 18 to 30 and one aged 30 to 40 years, made up the cohort. Blood samples were taken at several timepoints before and after primary and secondary immunization, and bulk PBMC replicates and cell subsets were isolated.

The germline V gene specifies ENHRY as CDR1 and SYGVKD as CDR2. Trimming removed 9 bases from V and 1 base from J; the gene matches leave 8 bases unexplained. There are 14 amino acids in the CDR3, from cysteine to phenylalanine inclusive. Just the 42-base CDR3 DNA is kept, in frame starting at base 1. Study-level results and caveats: Because the study included only two donors, the extent to which the findings can be generalized is limited. Most clones expanded after primary vaccination (approximately 95% of CD4 and roughly 88% of CD8) were re-detected after the booster, suggesting that broad memory maintenance occurred. Computational filtering was needed because FACS-sorted repertoires could contain abundant contaminating clonotypes from the bulk population. Compared with the primary T-cell response, the secondary T-cell response was weaker but faster, peaking on day 5 rather than day 15. A small share of clonotypes occurred in both CD4 and CD8 compartments, likely arising from convergent recombination.

The label giving this sample's treatment or condition can be read as: live attenuated yellow fever vaccine strain. At each blood-draw timepoint, two biological replicates of bulk PBMCs were obtained. PBMCs were isolated from peripheral blood using a standard Ficoll-Paque protocol. TriZol was used to extract RNA from bulk PBMCs, from CD4 and CD8 fractions, and from dextramer-positive and dextramer-negative fractions. TCR cDNA was synthesized by 5'RACE template switching, which introduced a universal primer site and unique molecular identifiers. Priming of cDNA synthesis was performed from both the TCR alpha and TCR beta constant segments. Libraries were amplified in two PCR steps, with sample barcodes and sequencing adapters added in the second step. Sequencing of the libraries was done on either Illumina HiSeq 2500 (2x100 bp) or NovaSeq (2x150 bp). The published analysis was carried out like this. Reads were demultiplexed and collapsed into UMI consensus sequences with MIGEC, and V(D)J alignment was performed with MiXCR. Clonotypes responding to the vaccine were identified with edgeR on replicate PBMC samples, with the criteria of FDR below 0.01 and a log2 fold change above 5 up to day 15. Each bulk clonotype received a CD4 or CD8 identity based on whether the sequenced CD4 or CD8 repertoire contained that clonotype at higher abundance. The public reads were reanalyzed by TCRdb: fastp trimming at Q25, MiXCR alignment, in-frame beta chains only. Every CDR3 protein is listed once, alongside the most common genes and DNA of its rows. TCRdb, not the original authors, processed these V and J calls. Here the sample has hundreds of thousands of distinct CDR3 sequences; roughly 14% occur a single time. The ten largest make up about 14% of the sample.

Sample: PBMCs, taken on the day of the yellow fever booster vaccination. This TCR came from a man under 40 who received the YFV17D yellow fever vaccine. The rearrangement joined TRBV10-3 to TRBJ2-7; 8 central bases correspond to TRBD2. This receptor carries the CDR3 CAMAPGGGSYEQYF. The bases are TGTGCCATGGCTCCGGGGGGGGGTTCCTACGAGCAGTACTTC.